The clone carrying this T cell receptor (beta chain) was picked up many times. This sample is drawn from a study of regulatory T cells in long-lasting Graves disease. Time point meaning: persistent/refractory GD, antithyroid drugs over 5 years with positive TRAb. After RNA was extracted from PBMCs, the TCR library was made from it. To make TCR beta libraries, researchers used iRepertoire HTBI primers and Arm-PCR of CDR3 regions. Via MiXCR, TCRdb re-called the multiplex PCR reads, giving one row per CDR3 protein. The table lists 450,000 or so distinct CDR3 sequences, 20% to 25% of them singletons. The germline V gene has CDR1 MNHNS and CDR2 SASEGT. The CDR3 contains 14 residues. The V gene end was trimmed by 3 bases and the J gene end by 5 bases; junction bases not matched to a gene: 4.

This sequence was found in a female donor with Graves disease. This specimen consisted of peripheral blood mononuclear cells (PBMCs), obtained when the disease was refractory, from a patient treated with antithyroid drugs. The rearrangement uses TRBV6-1 and TRBJ1-1; 9 bases map to TRBD1. This CDR3 is CASSETGGSTEAFF. The DNA for the CDR3 is TGTGCCAGCAGTGAGACAGGGGGAAGTACTGAAGCTTTCTTT.